This TCR beta chain stems from a study of blood T cell repertoires in COVID-19. Method: immunoSEQ multiplex PCR; TCRdb's copy keeps in-frame clones and lacks some. The data contain about 350,000 clones, 87% of them singletons. Recruited during active infection, patients (from Seattle) were subsequently followed longitudinally. The CDR3 consists of 17 residues. Per the germline V gene, CDR1 is LGHDT and CDR2 is YNNKEL (reference sequence). V shed 2 bases and J 5 bases; nucleotides not matched to a gene: 10. The sequencing input was peripheral blood. This chain connects TRBV3-1 (or the pseudogene TRBV3-2) to TRBJ2-3; TRBD2 aligns across 10 bases. The sequence derives from a young man with COVID-19, enrolled during active disease. The CDR3 loop reads CASSQSASGRGRDTQYF. In DNA form, the CDR3 reads TGTGCCAGCAGCCAATCCGCCAGCGGGAGGGGACGAGATACGCAGTATTTT.